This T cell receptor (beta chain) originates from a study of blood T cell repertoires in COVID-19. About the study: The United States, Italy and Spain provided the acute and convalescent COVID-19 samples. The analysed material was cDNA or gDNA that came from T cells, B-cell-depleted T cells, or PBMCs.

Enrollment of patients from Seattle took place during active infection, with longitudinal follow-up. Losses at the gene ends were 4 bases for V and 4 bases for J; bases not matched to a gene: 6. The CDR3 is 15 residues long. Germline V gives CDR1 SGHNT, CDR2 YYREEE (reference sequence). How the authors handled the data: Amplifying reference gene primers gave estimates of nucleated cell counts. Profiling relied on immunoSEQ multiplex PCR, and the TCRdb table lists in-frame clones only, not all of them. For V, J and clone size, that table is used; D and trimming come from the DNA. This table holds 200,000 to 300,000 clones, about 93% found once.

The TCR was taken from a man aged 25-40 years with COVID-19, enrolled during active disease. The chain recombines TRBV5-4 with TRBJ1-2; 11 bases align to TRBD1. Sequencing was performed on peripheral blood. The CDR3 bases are TGTGCCAGCAGCCTAGGACAGGGGGCTACCTATGGCTACACCTTC. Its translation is CASSLGQGATYGYTF. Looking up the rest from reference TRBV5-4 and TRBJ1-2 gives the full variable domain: ETGVTQSPTHLIKTRGQQVTLRCSSQSGHNTVSWYQQALGQGPQFIFQYYREEENGRGNFPPRFSGLQFPNYSSELNVNALELDDSALYLCASSLGQGATYGYTFGSGTRLTVV.